This T cell receptor beta chain was captured in a study of shared clonotypes between healthy human individuals. Broader study findings: Shared clonotypes across all four donors exceeded non-shared ones in generation probability. Only blood samples were collected, and tissue repertoires likely differ.

A remark on this clone: As yet, its antigen is unknown. A read error may explain this, as a much larger clone is one base away. This CDR3 is also generated by other DNA sequences in the sample.

CDR1 MNHNY and CDR2 SVGAGI come from the germline V gene (reference sequence). Trimming cost V 6 bases and J 1 base, with 9 bases left between them. The length of the CDR3 is 13 residues. Approximately 210 ng DNA, tens of thousands of T cell genomes, went into each sorted-subset replicate PCR. Assay used: immunoSEQ multiplex PCR; TCRdb lists only in-frame clones, some missing. The profile covers approximately 2.5 million clones, with over 85% appearing a single time and about 0.13% taken by the ten largest. Specimen: naive CD4+ T cells sorted from blood. Documented subset: CD45RA+ positively selected. The clonotype originates from a man aged 18 to 29 in good health. V and J are TRBV6-6 and TRBJ1-2, with D possibly TRBD1 on 5 matching bases. For the CDR3, the DNA is TGTGCCAGCAGCCCAGACAGTAACTATGGCTACACCTTC. Encoded protein: CASSPDSNYGYTF.